These 2 T cell receptor beta chains were all obtained from the same sample, sequenced in a study of blood T cell repertoires in COVID-19. The repertoire was sequenced with immunoSEQ multiplex PCR; TCRdb's copy has only in-frame clones and lacks some. The sample has over 100,000 clones, roughly nine tenths seen once. Sequenced: peripheral blood. Receptors were obtained from a woman in her seventies with COVID-19, enrolled during active disease.

The chain is built from TRBV10-3 and TRBJ1-3; perhaps TRBD1 as D (6 bases). The germline V gene has CDR1 ENHRY and CDR2 SYGVKD. Trimming stripped 0 bases from V and 2 bases from J, with 8 bases between. There are 15 residues in the CDR3. The CDR3 region is CAISESRGTGNTIYF. For the CDR3, the DNA is TGTGCCATCAGTGAGTCTAGGGGGACTGGAAACACCATATATTTT.

This clone was picked up one time. The chain uses TRBV3-1 (or the pseudogene TRBV3-2) and TRBJ1-1, with D uncertain. The CDR3 is made up of 14 amino acids. From germline, CDR1 is LGHDT and CDR2 YNNKEL (reference sequence). The V gene lost 0 bases and the J gene lost 6 bases, with 11 bases spanning the gap. This CDR3 reads CASSQDKSDSEAFF. As DNA, the CDR3 is TGTGCCAGCAGCCAAGATAAGTCTGACTCTGAAGCTTTCTTT.